These 32 T cell receptor beta chains originate from one sample sequenced in a study of OX40 agonist ivuxolimab in advanced cancers. Assay: immunoSEQ multiplex PCR; the TCRdb copy retains only in-frame clones and omits some. Here the sample spans 15,000 to 20,000 clones, around 82% being singletons. Specimen: CD4+ or CD8+ T cells sorted from blood, collected in a trial of the OX40 agonist ivuxolimab. The source is an adult with an advanced solid tumor such as melanoma, head and neck, liver or kidney cancer.

This clone was recorded a few times. The chain is built from TRBV27 and TRBJ2-2; the match to TRBD1 covers 7 bases. The CDR3 sequence is 17 residues long. CDR1 and CDR2 (germline): MNHEY, SMNVEV (reference sequence). The junction had 5 bases not matched to a gene; V was cut back by 0 bases and J by 1 base. The CDR3 DNA reads as TGTGCCAGCAGTTTATCGGGTCCAGGGGGGAACACCGGGGAGCTGTTTTTT. Its translation is CASSLSGPGGNTGELFF.

The rearrangement uses TRBV4-1 and TRBJ2-3, with D uncertain. CDR1 is MGHRA and CDR2 is YSYEKL in the germline V gene. V gave up 1 base and J gave up 3 bases, with 14 bases separating them. CDR3 length: 16 residues. CDR3 sequence (DNA): TGCGCCAGCAGCCAAGTTAATTTGATTGTTACAGATACGCAGTATTTT. This codes for CASSQVNLIVTDTQYF.

The rearrangement links TRBV19 to TRBJ2-2; no clear D gene. V was trimmed by 3 bases and J by 3 bases, leaving 23 bases between them. This CDR3 has 19 amino acids. Germline CDR1 reads LNHDA; CDR2 reads SQIVND (reference sequence). CDR3 sequence (DNA): TGTGCCAGTAGTATTCGGGTCGTGAGAAACGTGTATGACACCGGGGAGCTGTTTTTT. Protein: CASSIRVVRNVYDTGELFF.

The chain combines TRBV7-8 with TRBJ2-7; D tentatively reads TRBD1 or TRBD2 (5 bases each). Germline CDR1 is SGHVS and CDR2 is FQNEAQ. The CDR3 spans 14 residues. V was clipped by 5 bases and J by 2 bases, with 13 bases between them. The CDR3 protein is CASSHRGATYEQYF. For the CDR3, the DNA is TGTGCCAGCAGCCACCGAGGGGCCACCTACGAGCAGTACTTC. The variable domain in full, completed from reference TRBV7-8 and TRBJ2-7, reads GAGVSQSPRYKVAKRGQDVALRCDPISGHVSLFWYQQALGQGPEFLTYFQNEAQLDKSGLPSDRFFAERPEGSVSTLKIQRTQQEDSAVYLCASSHRGATYEQYFGPGTRLTVT.

This rearrangement joins TRBV7-8 to TRBJ2-1, with TRBD2 identical over 10 bases. CDR1 is SGHVS and CDR2 is FQNEAQ in the germline V gene. This CDR3 is 17 amino acids long. Trimming took 2 bases from V and 4 from J; bases not matched to a gene: 8. Here the CDR3 DNA reads TGTGCCAGCAGCTTATGGGCTAGCGGGAGAAAGTACAATGAGCAGTTCTTC. Amino acids: CASSLWASGRKYNEQFF.

Comments on this clone: The same CDR3 is also encoded by other DNA sequences in this sample. The V and J genes are TRBV5-1 and TRBJ1-2; possibly TRBD1 for D (5 bases). From germline, CDR1 is SGHRS and CDR2 YFSETQ. V was pared by 2 bases and J by 6 bases, with 14 bases between. The CDR3 totals 14 residues. The CDR3 DNA reads as TGCGCCAGCAGCTTTGGGACGGGGAGTAATGGCTACACCTTC. Translation: CASSFGTGSNGYTF.

A few counts support this clone. CDR3 amino acids: CASSVTLTGELFF. CDR3 in DNA: TGTGCCAGCAGTGTCACTCTTACCGGGGAGCTGTTTTTT. V is TRBV6-1 and J is TRBJ2-2, with unresolved D. V lost 4 bases, J lost 5 bases, and 8 bases lay in between. There are 13 residues in the CDR3. Germline V lookup: CDR1 MNHNS, CDR2 SASEGT.

The V call is TRBV6-6, the J call TRBJ2-7, with 15 nucleotides matching TRBD2. The germline gives CDR1 MNHNY, CDR2 SVGAGI (reference sequence). With 6 bases clipped from V and 6 bases from J, the junction kept 6 bases outside the gene matches. This CDR3 is built from 15 residues. CDR3 sequence reads: CASRFRGLAGGEQYF. CDR3 DNA sequence: TGTGCCAGCAGATTTCGGGGACTAGCGGGAGGCGAGCAGTACTTC.

The chain couples TRBV6-1 to TRBJ2-1; weak D call: TRBD1 (6 bases). This CDR3 comprises 12 residues. V shed 5 bases and J shed 8 bases, with 10 bases lying between them. Germline V gene sequence: CDR1 MNHNS, CDR2 SASEGT. The CDR3 bases are TGTGCCAGCAGTACCAGGGGCGATGAGCAGTTCTTC. Translated: CASSTRGDEQFF.

The gene calls are TRBV6-5 and TRBJ2-7; perhaps TRBD1 as D (6 bases). CDR1 MNHEY and CDR2 SVGAGI come from the germline V gene. This CDR3 region has 12 residues. V shed 9 bases and J shed 1 base, with 10 bases lying between them. CDR3 sequence (DNA): TGTGCCAGTCGGGACATGTCCTACGAGCAGTACTTC. As protein: CASRDMSYEQYF.

This clone was seen a handful of times. J is TRBJ1-2 and V is TRBV19; D gene ambiguous. Germline CDR1 LNHDA, CDR2 SQIVND (reference sequence). CDR3 length: 10 amino acids. V shed 8 bases and J shed 4 bases, with 5 bases lying between them. CDR3 bases: TGTGCCAGTTTGGGCTATGGCTACACCTTC. This codes for CASLGYGYTF.

This clone was found a few times. This chain uses TRBV7-9 with TRBJ2-2; possibly TRBD1 for D (8 bases). This CDR3 spans 15 amino acids. Germline CDR1 is SEHNR and CDR2 is FQNEAQ (reference sequence). V was shortened by 6 bases and J by 5 bases, with 16 bases between the two germline ends. CDR3 nucleotide sequence: TGTGCCAGCAGGCCCGGACAGGGAGGGACCGGGGAGCTGTTTTTT. Protein: CASRPGQGGTGELFF.

This sequence joins TRBV20-1 and TRBJ1-2; D remains unclear. CDR3 length: 10 residues. V was trimmed by 6 bases and J by 8 bases, leaving 10 bases between them. Germline V gene data show CDR1 as DFQATT and CDR2 as SNEGSKA (reference sequence). The CDR3 spells CSAPSGGYTF. The CDR3 coding sequence is TGCAGTGCACCCTCGGGGGGCTACACCTTC.

The chain employs TRBV9 and TRBJ2-5, with D possibly TRBD2 on 7 matching bases. Germline-derived CDR1 and CDR2 are SGDLS and YYNGEE. The CDR3 loop spans 15 amino acids. The V and J ends lost 0 bases and 4 bases respectively, with 13 bases between them. DNA for the CDR3: TGTGCCAGCAGCGTAGGTTTGGCGGGGGCAGAGACCCAGTACTTC. It specifies CASSVGLAGAETQYF.

The J gene is TRBJ1-2, the V gene TRBV11-2, with 8 bases matching TRBD1. The CDR3 totals 18 residues. The J segment lost 4 bases and the V segment lost 0 bases, leaving 13 bases of the junction unmatched. Germline lookup yields CDR1 SGHAT and CDR2 FQNNGV. The CDR3: CASSLDAGTRGLIYGYTF. CDR3 bases: TGTGCCAGCAGCTTAGATGCCGGGACCAGGGGGCTTATCTATGGCTACACCTTC.

The chain recombines TRBV5-4 with TRBJ2-5; D is possibly TRBD1 (6 bases). The length of the CDR3 is 15 residues. The V and J ends lost 3 bases and 2 bases respectively, with 14 bases between them. Per the germline V gene, CDR1 is SGHNT and CDR2 is YYREEE (reference sequence). CDR3 loop: CASSSPKGEQETQYF. For the CDR3, the DNA is TGTGCCAGCAGCTCCCCTAAGGGGGAGCAAGAGACCCAGTACTTC.

This clone has only one observation. This chain connects TRBV5-6 to TRBJ1-1; unclear D gene. Trimming took off 2 bases at V and 0 bases at J, with 8 bases between the two ends. Germline V gene data show CDR1 as SGHDT and CDR2 as YYEEEE. This CDR3 is built from 14 residues. The CDR3 loop is CASSLPNMNTEAFF. CDR3 coding DNA: TGTGCCAGCAGCTTACCTAACATGAACACTGAAGCTTTCTTT.

The CDR3 region has the DNA TGTGCCAGCAGCCCTCTGACAGGGAACACCGGGGAGCTGTTTTTT. This codes for CASSPLTGNTGELFF. The gene calls are TRBV11-2 and TRBJ2-2; D may be TRBD1 (6 bases). CDR1 SGHAT and CDR2 FQNNGV come from the germline V gene. V shed 5 bases and J shed 1 base, with 11 bases lying between them. The length of the CDR3 is 15 residues.

Relative to its sample, this clone is medium-sized. The V call is TRBV15, the J call TRBJ1-1, with D unclear. Germline values: CDR1 LNHNV, CDR2 YYDKDF (reference sequence). The CDR3 is 14 amino acids. Trimming took off 0 bases at V and 5 bases at J, with 10 bases between the two ends. CDR3 bases: TGTGCCACCAGCAGAGATTTTGCGGGAACTGAAGCTTTCTTT. Amino acid sequence: CATSRDFAGTEAFF.

The sample holds one count of this clone. The chain combines TRBV29-1 with TRBJ2-7, with 8 bases lining up with TRBD1. J gave up 4 bases and V 4 bases, and 9 bases lay outside the gene matches. Germline assignment: CDR1 SQVTM and CDR2 ANQGSEA. The CDR3 consists of 14 residues. This CDR3 is CSVVRAGGAYEQYF. For the CDR3, the DNA is TGCAGCGTTGTTCGGGCAGGGGGCGCGTACGAGCAGTACTTC.

This clone has just one count. The CDR3 region has the DNA TGTGCCAGCAGCGTAGCAGGGATGAGTGGCTACACCTTC. This gives the protein CASSVAGMSGYTF. V gene TRBV9 combines with J gene TRBJ1-2; D might be TRBD1 (5 bases). The V end lost 0 bases, the J end lost 7 bases, and 10 bases lay between the germline ends. The CDR3 consists of 13 residues. Germline CDR1 and CDR2: SGDLS and YYNGEE.

The V call is TRBV28, the J call TRBJ2-5, with D uncertain. The J call may be incorrect, as the DNA end agrees better with TRBJ2-7. The CDR3 length is 11 residues. Germline CDR1 and CDR2: MDHEN and SYDVKM. As DNA, the CDR3 is TGTGCCAGCAGTTCACGCTACGAGCAGTACTTC. Its translation is CASSSRYEQYF.

The chain carries TRBV11-3 and TRBJ2-3, with 11 bases that match TRBD2. This CDR3 region has 18 residues. Trimming removed 2 bases from V and 5 bases from J; junction bases left unmatched: 12. Germline CDR1 reads SGHNT; CDR2 reads YENEEA. This chain's CDR3 is CASSLLTSGGPRGDTQYF. The CDR3 DNA sequence: TGTGCCAGCAGCTTATTAACTAGCGGGGGCCCTCGGGGAGATACGCAGTATTTT.

There are a few counts of this clone. J is TRBJ1-5 and V is TRBV10-3; D unresolved. Germline CDR1 is ENHRY and CDR2 is SYGVKD. Trimming removed 2 bases from V and 2 bases from J, with 7 bases in between. CDR3 length: 14 amino acids. Here the CDR3 reads CAISETSGNQPQHF. The CDR3 nucleotides are TGTGCCATCAGTGAGACCTCGGGCAATCAGCCCCAGCATTTT.

The V gene is TRBV7-9, the J gene TRBJ2-1; 10 bases line up with TRBD2. J was trimmed by 2 bases and V by 11 bases; bases with no gene match: 6. Per germline, CDR1 SEHNR and CDR2 FQNEAQ (reference sequence). CDR3 length: 14 residues. As DNA, the CDR3 is TGTGCCTCCAGCGGGGGGGCGACCTACAATGAGCAGTTCTTC. This encodes CASSGGATYNEQFF.

The chain links TRBV7-9 to TRBJ2-3; D is unresolved. Germline lookup yields CDR1 SEHNR and CDR2 FQNEAQ (reference sequence). V lost 2 bases to trimming and J lost 7 bases, with 1 base between them. This CDR3 region has 10 residues. The CDR3 DNA is TGTGCCAGCAGCTTAAATACGCAGTATTTT. Protein product: CASSLNTQYF.

The chain combines TRBV7-2 with TRBJ2-7, with TRBD1 identical over 7 bases. Trimming cost V 2 bases and J 7 bases; bases outside gene matches: 14. Germline assignment: CDR1 SGHTA and CDR2 FQGNSA. The CDR3 spans 16 residues. CDR3 sequence: CASSLNPQGPKGEQYF. Written as DNA, the CDR3 is TGTGCCAGCAGCTTAAATCCACAGGGGCCCAAGGGTGAGCAGTACTTC.

The chain couples TRBV9 to TRBJ1-5; TRBD1 matches at 9 bases. Germline CDR1 reads SGDLS; CDR2 reads YYNGEE. Unmatched junction bases numbered 5, after V lost 4 bases and J lost 3 bases. The CDR3 is 15 amino acids. DNA of the CDR3: TGTGCCAGCAGCTCGGGACAGGGCCTCAATCAGCCCCAGCATTTT. Translated, it gives CASSSGQGLNQPQHF.

The chain combines TRBV7-9 with TRBJ1-4; TRBD1 might be the D (6 bases). This CDR3 is 19 amino acids long. The V and J ends lost 6 bases and 0 bases respectively, with 23 bases between them. CDR1 is SEHNR, CDR2 FQNEAQ, per germline (reference sequence). CDR3 protein: CASSRSQGTRSATNEKLFF. As DNA, the CDR3 is TGTGCCAGCAGTCGGTCACAGGGAACCAGGTCCGCAACTAATGAAAAACTGTTTTTT.

Details on this clone: One end of the junction does not line up with germline, which may come from a read error. This chain uses TRBV18 with TRBJ2-3; the D gene is possibly TRBD1 (5 bases). CDR3 length equals 14 residues. Germline-derived CDR1 and CDR2 are KGHSH and LQKENI. The CDR3 here is CASSPRQATGTQYF. The CDR3 bases are TGTGCCAGCTCACCGCGGCAGGCCACAGGTACGCAGTATTTT.

The V gene is TRBV11-2, the J gene TRBJ2-5, with D hard to call. The J call may be incorrect, as the DNA end agrees better with TRBJ2-7. Germline V gives CDR1 SGHAT, CDR2 FQNNGV. The CDR3 is 15 residues long. CDR3: CASSFPGSSSYEQYF. The CDR3 bases are TGTGCCAGCAGCTTCCCCGGGTCTAGTTCCTACGAGCAGTACTTC.

This rearrangement joins TRBV6-4 to TRBJ2-7, with TRBD1 matching 7 bases. This CDR3 has 15 residues. CDR1 MRHNA and CDR2 SNTAGT come from the germline V gene. Losses at the gene ends were 2 bases for V and 2 bases for J; bases not matched to a gene: 6. In nucleotides, the CDR3 is TGTGCCAGCAGTGACACGGACAGGAATCCCTACGAGCAGTACTTC. Translated, it gives CASSDTDRNPYEQYF.